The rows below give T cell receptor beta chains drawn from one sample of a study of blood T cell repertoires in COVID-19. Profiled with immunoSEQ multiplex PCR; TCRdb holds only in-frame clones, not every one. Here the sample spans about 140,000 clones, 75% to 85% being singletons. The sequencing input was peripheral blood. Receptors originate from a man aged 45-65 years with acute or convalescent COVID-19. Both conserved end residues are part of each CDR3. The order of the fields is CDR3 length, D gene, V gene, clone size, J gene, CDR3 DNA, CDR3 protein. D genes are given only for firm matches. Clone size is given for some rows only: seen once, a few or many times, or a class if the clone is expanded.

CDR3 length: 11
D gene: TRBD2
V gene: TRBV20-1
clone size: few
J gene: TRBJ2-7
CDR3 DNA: TGCAGTGCGACTAGCGGGTTCGAGCAGTACTTC
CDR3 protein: CSATSGFEQYF

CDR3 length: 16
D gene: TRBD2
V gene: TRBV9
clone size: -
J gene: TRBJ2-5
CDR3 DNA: TGTGCCAGCAGCGTAAGTGGCGGGAGTCGGCCAGAGACCCAGTACTTC
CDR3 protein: CASSVSGGSRPETQYF

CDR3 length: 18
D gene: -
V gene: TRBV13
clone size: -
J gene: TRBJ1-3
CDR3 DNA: TGTGCCAGCAGCTTAGGAGCGTTGGGGCAGGGTGCCGGAAACACCATATATTTT
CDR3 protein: CASSLGALGQGAGNTIYF

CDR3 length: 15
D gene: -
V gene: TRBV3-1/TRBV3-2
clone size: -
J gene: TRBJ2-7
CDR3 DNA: TGTGCCAGCAGCCACAAAGGGGGGGTTCAGGTCGAGCAGTACTTC
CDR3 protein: CASSHKGGVQVEQYF

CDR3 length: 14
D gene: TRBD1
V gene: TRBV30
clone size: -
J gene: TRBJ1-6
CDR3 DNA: TGTGCCTGGAGGGTTAGGACAGGGGATTCACCCCTCCACTTT
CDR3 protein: CAWRVRTGDSPLHF

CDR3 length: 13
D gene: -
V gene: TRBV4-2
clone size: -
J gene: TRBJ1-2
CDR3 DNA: TGTGCCAGCAGCCAAGACGGGGTCTATGGCTACACCTTC
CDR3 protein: CASSQDGVYGYTF

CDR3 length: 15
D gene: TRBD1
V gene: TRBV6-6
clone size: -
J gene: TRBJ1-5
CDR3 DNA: TGTGCCAGCAGGCGTACGGGACAGGACAATCAGCCCCAGCATTTT
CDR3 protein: CASRRTGQDNQPQHF

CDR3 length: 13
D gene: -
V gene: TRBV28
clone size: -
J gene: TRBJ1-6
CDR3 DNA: TGTGCCATCTCTGGACAGTATAATTCACCCCTCCACTTT
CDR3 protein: CAISGQYNSPLHF

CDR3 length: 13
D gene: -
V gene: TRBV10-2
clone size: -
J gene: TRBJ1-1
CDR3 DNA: TGCGCCACTGCGGCCCAGTGGAACACTGAAGCTTTCTTT
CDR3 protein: CATAAQWNTEAFF

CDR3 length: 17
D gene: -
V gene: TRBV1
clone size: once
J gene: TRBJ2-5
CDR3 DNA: TGCACCAGCAGCCAAGATCTAATTAGCGGGTTACAAGAGACCCAGTACTTC
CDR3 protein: CTSSQDLISGLQETQYF

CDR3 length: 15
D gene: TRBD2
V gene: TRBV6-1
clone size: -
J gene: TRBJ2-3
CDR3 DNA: TGTGCCAGCAGTGAACCCGGACTAGCTACAGATACGCAGTATTTT
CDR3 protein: CASSEPGLATDTQYF

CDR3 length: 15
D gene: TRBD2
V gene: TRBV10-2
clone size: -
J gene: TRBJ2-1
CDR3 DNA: TGCGCCAGCAGTGAACCGCGGGAGTTGTGGGGTGAGCAGTTCTTC
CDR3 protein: CASSEPRELWGEQFF

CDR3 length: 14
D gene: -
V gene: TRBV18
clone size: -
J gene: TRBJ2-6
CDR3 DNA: TGTGCCAGCTCGGCCAGCTCTGGGGCCAACGTCCTGACTTTC
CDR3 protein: CASSASSGANVLTF

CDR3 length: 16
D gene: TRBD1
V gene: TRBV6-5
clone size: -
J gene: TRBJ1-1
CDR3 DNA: TGTGCCAGCAGTTACGACCGGGACAGGGGCGGCACTGAAGCTTTCTTT
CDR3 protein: CASSYDRDRGGTEAFF

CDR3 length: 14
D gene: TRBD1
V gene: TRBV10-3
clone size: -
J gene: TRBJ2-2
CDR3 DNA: TGTGCCTCCCAGGGACAGCTACTAATGGGGGAGCTGTTTTTT
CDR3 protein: CASQGQLLMGELFF

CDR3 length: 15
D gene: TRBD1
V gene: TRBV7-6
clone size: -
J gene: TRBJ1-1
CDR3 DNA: TGTGCCAGCAGCCACCGACAGGGGTTGAACACTGAAGCTTTCTTT
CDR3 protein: CASSHRQGLNTEAFF

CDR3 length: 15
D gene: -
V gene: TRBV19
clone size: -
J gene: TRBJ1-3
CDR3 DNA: TGTGCCAGTAGATCGGGGGGGACCTCTGGAAACACCATATATTTT
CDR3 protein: CASRSGGTSGNTIYF

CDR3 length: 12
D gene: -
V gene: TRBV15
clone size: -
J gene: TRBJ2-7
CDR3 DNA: TGTGCCACCAGCAGAGATAGATACGAGCAGTACTTC
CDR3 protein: CATSRDRYEQYF

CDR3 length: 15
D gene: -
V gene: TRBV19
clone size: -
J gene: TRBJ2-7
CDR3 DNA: TGTGCCAGTAGTATAGATTGGGGCGGCGCCTACGAGCAGTACTTC
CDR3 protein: CASSIDWGGAYEQYF

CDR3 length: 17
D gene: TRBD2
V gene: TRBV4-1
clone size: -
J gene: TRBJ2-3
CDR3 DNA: TGCGCCAGCAGCCGCTTACGGGGACTAGCGGGGTCTGATACGCAGTATTTT
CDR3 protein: CASSRLRGLAGSDTQYF

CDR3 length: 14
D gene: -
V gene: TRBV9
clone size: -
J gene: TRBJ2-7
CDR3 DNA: TGTGCCAGCAGCGTAGGGTCAGTTTCCTACGAGCAGTACTTC
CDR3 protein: CASSVGSVSYEQYF

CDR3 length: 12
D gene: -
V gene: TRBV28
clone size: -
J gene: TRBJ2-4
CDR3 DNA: TGTGCCAGCAGTTTAGGGGAGCACATTCAGTACTTC
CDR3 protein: CASSLGEHIQYF

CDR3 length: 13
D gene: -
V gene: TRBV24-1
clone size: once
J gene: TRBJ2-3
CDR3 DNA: TGTGCCTCTAGTGGGGGCCCCACAGATACGCAGTATTTT
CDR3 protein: CASSGGPTDTQYF

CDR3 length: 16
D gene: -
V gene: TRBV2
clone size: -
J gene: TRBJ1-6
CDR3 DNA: TGTGCCAGCAATCGAGGGGGAGCAGCGGGGCCTTCACCCCTCCACTTT
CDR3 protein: CASNRGGAAGPSPLHF

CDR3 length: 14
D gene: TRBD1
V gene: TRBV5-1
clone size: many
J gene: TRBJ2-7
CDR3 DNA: TGCGCCAGCAGCTTGCAGGACAGGGCGTACGAGCAGTACTTC
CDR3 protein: CASSLQDRAYEQYF

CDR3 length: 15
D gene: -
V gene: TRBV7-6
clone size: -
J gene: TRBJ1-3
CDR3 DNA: TGTGCCAGCAGCGCGGACGGAGGGATAGTTAACACCATATATTTT
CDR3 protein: CASSADGGIVNTIYF

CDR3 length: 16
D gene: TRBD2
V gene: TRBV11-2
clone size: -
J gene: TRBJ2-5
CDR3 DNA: TGTGCCAGCAGCTTTCACGGGGCTAGCGGGGTTGAGACCCAGTACTTC
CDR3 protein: CASSFHGASGVETQYF

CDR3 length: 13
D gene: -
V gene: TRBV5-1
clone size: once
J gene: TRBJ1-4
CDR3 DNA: TGCGCCAGCAGCTTGGGGGGCGGCGAAAAACTGTTTTTT
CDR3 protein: CASSLGGGEKLFF

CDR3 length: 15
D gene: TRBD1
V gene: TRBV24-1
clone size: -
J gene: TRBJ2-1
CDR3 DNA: TGTGCCACCAGTGATTTGGACAGGGCCTACAATGAGCAGTTCTTC
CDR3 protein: CATSDLDRAYNEQFF

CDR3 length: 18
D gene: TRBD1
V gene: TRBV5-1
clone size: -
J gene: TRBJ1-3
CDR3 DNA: TGCGCCAGCAGCTTGGCCGGACAGGGAAGGGCCTCTGGAAACACCATATATTTT
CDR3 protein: CASSLAGQGRASGNTIYF

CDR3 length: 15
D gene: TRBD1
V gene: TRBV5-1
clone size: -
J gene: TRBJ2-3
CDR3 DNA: TGCGCCAGCAGCTTGGGGACAGGGCTTGCGGATACGCAGTATTTT
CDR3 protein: CASSLGTGLADTQYF

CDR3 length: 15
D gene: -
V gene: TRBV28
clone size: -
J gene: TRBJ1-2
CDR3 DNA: TGTGCCAGCAGTTTAGAAGGCCGAACACAGTATGGCTACACCTTC
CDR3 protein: CASSLEGRTQYGYTF

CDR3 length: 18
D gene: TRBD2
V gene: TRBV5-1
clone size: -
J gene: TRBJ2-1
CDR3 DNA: TGCGCCAGCAGCCCTTGGACATACCAGCGGGAGGGTGGAAATGAGCAGTTCTTC
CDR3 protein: CASSPWTYQREGGNEQFF

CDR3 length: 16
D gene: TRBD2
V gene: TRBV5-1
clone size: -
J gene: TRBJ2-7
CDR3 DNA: TGCGCCAGCAGCTCACATAGCGGGAGGACCACTGATGAGCAGTACTTC
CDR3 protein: CASSSHSGRTTDEQYF

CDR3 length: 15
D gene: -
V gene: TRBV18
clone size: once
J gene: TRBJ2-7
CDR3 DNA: TGTGCCAGCTCACCAACGGGGGTCCTGGGGTACGAGCAGTACTTC
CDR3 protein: CASSPTGVLGYEQYF

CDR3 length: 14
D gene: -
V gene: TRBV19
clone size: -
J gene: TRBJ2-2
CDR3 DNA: TGTGCCAGCCTTACTACTAAGAACACCGGGGAGCTGTTTTTT
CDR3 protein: CASLTTKNTGELFF

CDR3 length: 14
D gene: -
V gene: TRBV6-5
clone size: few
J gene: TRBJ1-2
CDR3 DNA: TGTGCCAGCAGTTTACAAGAGGGGGACTATGGCTACACCTTC
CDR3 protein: CASSLQEGDYGYTF

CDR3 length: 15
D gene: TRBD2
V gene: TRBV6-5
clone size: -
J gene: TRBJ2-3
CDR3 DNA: TGTGCCAGCAGTCTCCGAGCGGGAAACACAGATACGCAGTATTTT
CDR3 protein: CASSLRAGNTDTQYF

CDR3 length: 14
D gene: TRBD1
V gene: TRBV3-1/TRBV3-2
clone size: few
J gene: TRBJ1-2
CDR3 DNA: TGTGCCAGCAGCCTACGGACAGGGATGGATGGCTACACCTTC
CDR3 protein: CASSLRTGMDGYTF

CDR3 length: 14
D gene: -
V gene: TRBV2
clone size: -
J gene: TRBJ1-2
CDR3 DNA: TGTGCCAGCAGTGAAGCCGGACTTAACTATGGCTACACCTTC
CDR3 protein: CASSEAGLNYGYTF

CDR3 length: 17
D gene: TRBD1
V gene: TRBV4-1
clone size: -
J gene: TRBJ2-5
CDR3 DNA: TGCGCCAGCAGCCAAGAGGGACCGCGACAGGGGGTTGAGACCCAGTACTTC
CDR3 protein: CASSQEGPRQGVETQYF

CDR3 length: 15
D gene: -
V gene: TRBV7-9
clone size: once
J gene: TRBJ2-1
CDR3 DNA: TGTGCCAGCAGCCAAATAAAAGACAGTTACAATGAGCAGTTCTTC
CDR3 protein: CASSQIKDSYNEQFF

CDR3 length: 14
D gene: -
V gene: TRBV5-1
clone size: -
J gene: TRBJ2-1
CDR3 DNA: TGCGCCAGCAGCTGGAGGGGATTTGAGGATGAGCAGTTCTTC
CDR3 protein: CASSWRGFEDEQFF

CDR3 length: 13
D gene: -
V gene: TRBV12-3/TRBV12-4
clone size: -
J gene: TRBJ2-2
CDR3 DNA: TGTGCCAGCAGAGAAGAGGGGGCCGGGGAGCTGTTTTTT
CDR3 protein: CASREEGAGELFF

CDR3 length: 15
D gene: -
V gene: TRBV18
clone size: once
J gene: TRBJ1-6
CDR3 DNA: TGTGCCAGCTCACCCGCAGGGTTTTTTAATTCACCCCTCCACTTT
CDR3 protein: CASSPAGFFNSPLHF

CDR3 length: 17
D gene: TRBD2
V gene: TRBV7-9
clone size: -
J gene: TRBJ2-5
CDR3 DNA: TGTGCCAGCAGCTTAGAAAGAGCGACTAGCGGACAAGAGACCCAGTACTTC
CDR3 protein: CASSLERATSGQETQYF

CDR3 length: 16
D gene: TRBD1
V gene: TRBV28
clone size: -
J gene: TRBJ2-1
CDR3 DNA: TGTGCCAGCAGTTCGACTGGGACAGGGGGCCACAATGAGCAGTTCTTC
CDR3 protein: CASSSTGTGGHNEQFF

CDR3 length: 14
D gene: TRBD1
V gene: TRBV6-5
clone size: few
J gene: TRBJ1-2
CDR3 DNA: TGTGCCAGCAGAACGCTTACAGGGGGAATTGGCTACACCTTC
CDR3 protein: CASRTLTGGIGYTF

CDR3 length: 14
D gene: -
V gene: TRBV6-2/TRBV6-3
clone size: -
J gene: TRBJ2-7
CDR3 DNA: TGTGCCAGCAGTTACTCGATAGCGGCCCCGTGGCAGTACTTC
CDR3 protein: CASSYSIAAPWQYF

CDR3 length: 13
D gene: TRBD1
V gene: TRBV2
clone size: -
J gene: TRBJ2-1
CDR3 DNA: TGTGCCAGTGGACAGGGGGCTGACAATGAGCAGTTCTTC
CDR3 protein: CASGQGADNEQFF

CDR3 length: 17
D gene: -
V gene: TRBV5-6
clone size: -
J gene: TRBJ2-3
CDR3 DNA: TGTGCCAGCAGCTACAAAATAGATCCGTTGCGGGGAGATACGCAGTATTTT
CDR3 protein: CASSYKIDPLRGDTQYF

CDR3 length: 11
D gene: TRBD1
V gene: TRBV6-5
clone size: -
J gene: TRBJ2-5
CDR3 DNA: TGTGCCAGCAGTCAGGACAGGGGTAGCAACTTC
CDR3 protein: CASSQDRGSNF

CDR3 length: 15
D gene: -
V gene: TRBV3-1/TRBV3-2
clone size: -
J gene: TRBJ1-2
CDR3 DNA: TGTGCCAGCAGCCGGGGGAACCAGGAGGGCTTCGGCTACACCTTC
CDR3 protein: CASSRGNQEGFGYTF

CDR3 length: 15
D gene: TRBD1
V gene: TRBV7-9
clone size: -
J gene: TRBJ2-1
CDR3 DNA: TGTGCCAGCAGCACCGGGACAGGGCCCCGCAATGAGCAGTTCTTC
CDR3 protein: CASSTGTGPRNEQFF